Each of the 30 T cell receptor beta chains below was sequenced from the same sample in a study of CD8 T cells in ankylosing spondylitis (dated by TCRdb to the late 2010s). Library preparation used 5' RACE. Reads for this sample came from an Illumina HiSeq 2500. Starting from the raw public reads, TCRdb applied fastp trimming at Q25, assembled clones with MiXCR and retained in-frame beta chains. Here each entry gathers all rows of one CDR3 protein and keeps the most common genes and DNA. In this sample the table shows about 400,000 distinct CDR3 sequences, about 20% of which occur a single time. The biggest ten clones account for approximately 14% of the sample. The sample taken for sequencing was blood, either unsorted or a sorted T cell fraction (not recorded which). Receptor source: a male donor with ankylosing spondylitis or in good health (not recorded which).

The genes are TRBV6-5 and TRBJ2-7, with D perhaps TRBD1 or TRBD2 (5 bases each). This CDR3 comprises 14 residues. Trimming took off 0 bases at V and 2 bases at J, with 8 bases between the two ends. CDR1 and CDR2 (germline): MNHEY, SVGAGI. As DNA, the CDR3 is TGTGCCAGCAGTTACTCCAGGGACGCCTACGAGCAGTACTTC. Its translation is CASSYSRDAYEQYF.

This chain joins TRBV5-1 and TRBJ2-1; no definite D call. V lost 1 base and J 3 bases, leaving 8 bases between the germline ends. CDR3 length: 14 amino acids. Germline loops: CDR1 SGHRS, CDR2 YFSETQ. The CDR3, as DNA: TGCGCCAGCAGCTTGTCTGGGTTCTACAATGAGCAGTTCTTC. Translating gives CASSLSGFYNEQFF.

This clonotype appeared a few times. This sequence joins TRBV27 and TRBJ2-3; D is undetermined. This CDR3 spans 16 amino acids. Germline V gene lookup returns CDR1 MNHEY and CDR2 SMNVEV (reference sequence). Trimming took 5 bases from V and 0 from J, leaving 15 bases between them. The CDR3 DNA sequence: TGTGCCAGCAGTCTACACCCTCCCCGGAGCACAGATACGCAGTATTTT. This gives the protein CASSLHPPRSTDTQYF.

The chain combines TRBV12-3 or TRBV12-4 with TRBJ2-3, with 11 bases matching TRBD1. V was clipped by 3 bases and J by 4 bases; unmatched bases: 3. The CDR3 is 15 residues long. The CDR3 DNA is TGTGCCAGCAGTTTCGGACAGGGGGCCTCAGATACGCAGTATTTT. This gives the protein CASSFGQGASDTQYF.

The V call is TRBV4-1, the J call TRBJ2-2, with 9 positions matching TRBD2. Germline values: CDR1 MGHRA, CDR2 YSYEKL. The CDR3 consists of 16 residues. V was clipped by 5 bases and J by 6 bases; unmatched bases: 10. The CDR3 sequence is CASSEVSAGGPGELFF. CDR3 DNA: TGCGCCAGCAGCGAAGTATCCGCGGGGGGGCCCGGGGAGCTGTTTTTT.

This clonotype was observed a few times. This chain joins TRBV29-1 and TRBJ2-5, with a possible D match to TRBD2 (6 bases). This CDR3 is built from 11 residues. Trimming stripped 7 bases from V and 10 bases from J, with 16 bases between. Germline lookup yields CDR1 SQVTM and CDR2 ANQGSEA. This CDR3 is CSARAYGGQYF. CDR3 nucleotides: TGCAGCGCAAGAGCGTACGGGGGCCAGTACTTC.

This sequence joins TRBV5-5 and TRBJ2-7; D unclear. The V and J ends lost 2 bases and 2 bases respectively, with 11 bases between them. Germline V gene sequence: CDR1 SGHKS, CDR2 YYEKEE (reference sequence). The CDR3 extends over 14 amino acids. In nucleotides, the CDR3 is TGTGCCAGCAGCTTACGGTACGGACCCTACGAGCAGTACTTC. Its protein product is CASSLRYGPYEQYF.

The table lists this clonotype with a few counts. The chain uses TRBV20-1 and TRBJ1-5; D might be TRBD1 (5 bases). V lost 5 bases, J lost 7 bases, and 21 bases lay in between. CDR3 size: 15 residues. In germline, CDR1 is DFQATT, CDR2 SNEGSKA (reference sequence). For the CDR3, the DNA is TGCAGTGCTGTATCGTCGGCAGGGATGAGGCAGCCCCAGCATTTT. This translates into CSAVSSAGMRQPQHF.

In its sample, this clonotype was seen a few times. This sequence joins TRBV12-3 or TRBV12-4 and TRBJ2-7; D is perhaps TRBD1 (6 bases). Trimming took 6 bases from V and 5 from J, leaving 14 bases between them. The CDR3 has 13 amino acids. The chain's CDR3 is CASSPNRVNEQYF. The CDR3 nucleotides are TGTGCCAGCAGCCCGAACAGGGTCAACGAGCAGTACTTC.

The chain has TRBV6-5 and TRBJ1-1; D remains unclear. Germline V gene data show CDR1 as MNHEY and CDR2 as SVGAGI. The length of the CDR3 is 13 residues. V lost 0 bases to trimming and J lost 5 bases, with 7 bases between them. The CDR3 sequence: CASSYSPGTEAFF. The CDR3, as DNA: TGTGCCAGCAGTTACTCTCCCGGAACTGAAGCTTTCTTT.

The table lists this clonotype with a few counts. The chain combines TRBV29-1 with TRBJ2-7; no definite D call. The V gene's germline CDR1 is SQVTM and CDR2 ANQGSEA. Trimming pared 7 bases from V and 3 bases from J, leaving 10 bases between. The length of the CDR3 is 11 residues. CDR3 sequence reads: CSAGGSYEQYF. For the CDR3, the DNA is TGCAGCGCTGGTGGCAGCTACGAGCAGTACTTC.

The rearrangement joins TRBV20-1 to TRBJ2-1; D is perhaps TRBD2 (5 bases). V dropped 6 bases and J dropped 3 bases, with 18 bases sitting between them. CDR3 length: 15 residues. Germline V CDR1 and CDR2: DFQATT, SNEGSKA (reference sequence). Here the CDR3 DNA reads TGCAGTGCGCTTGACGGACTGTCGGTCTACAATGAGCAGTTCTTC. Residues: CSALDGLSVYNEQFF.

This clonotype has a handful of counts. The chain combines TRBV18 with TRBJ2-3, with 7 bases matching TRBD2. With V trimmed by 4 bases and J by 4 bases, 8 bases remained unmatched. Germline-derived CDR1 and CDR2 are KGHSH and LQKENI. The CDR3 runs to 15 residues. CDR3 sequence reads: CASSRDSSGPDTQYF. CDR3 in DNA: TGTGCCAGCTCACGGGACTCTAGCGGTCCAGATACGCAGTATTTT. Together with reference TRBV18 and TRBJ2-3, the CDR3 gives the full variable domain: NAGVMQNPRHLVRRRGQEARLRCSPMKGHSHVYWYRQLPEEGLKFMVYLQKENIIDESGMPKERFSAEFPKEGPSILRIQQVVRGDSAAYFCASSRDSSGPDTQYFGPGTRLTVL.

The V call is TRBV11-2, the J call TRBJ2-3; no reliable D call. V dropped 5 bases and J dropped 3 bases, with 15 bases sitting between them. CDR3 length: 15 amino acids. Germline CDR1 is SGHAT and CDR2 is FQNNGV. In DNA form, the CDR3 reads TGTGCCAGCAGCCACTCTACCGGCACGACAGATACGCAGTATTTT. Translated, it gives CASSHSTGTTDTQYF.

The rearrangement uses TRBV10-2 and TRBJ2-1; 7 bases line up with TRBD2. This CDR3 is 10 amino acids long. V lost 9 bases and J lost 12; bases outside the gene matches: 5. The germline V gene encodes CDR1 WSHSY and CDR2 SAAADI. The CDR3 loop reads CASREGRQFF. The CDR3 bases are TGCGCCAGTAGGGAGGGAAGGCAGTTCTTC.

This clonotype has only a few counts. The rearrangement uses TRBV12-3 or TRBV12-4 and TRBJ1-2; the D is unclear. The CDR3 sequence is 13 residues long. Trimming stripped 2 bases from V and 1 base from J, with 5 bases between. Written as DNA, the CDR3 is TGTGCCAGCAGTTTAACCTTTAACTATGGCTACACCTTC. Residues: CASSLTFNYGYTF.

The table lists this clonotype with a few counts. V usage is TRBV24-1 and J usage is TRBJ2-3; D call uncertain. V was shortened by 1 base and J by 6 bases, with 13 bases between the two germline ends. Germline CDR1 reads KGHDR; CDR2 reads SFDVKD. The CDR3 has 15 residues. The CDR3 spells CATSDFGVASDTQYF. The DNA of the CDR3 is TGTGCCACCAGTGATTTCGGTGTAGCTTCGGATACGCAGTATTTT.

In its sample, this clonotype was seen a few times. The CDR3 region has the DNA TGTGCCAGCAGTGAGGGGCACGGGACACTGAACACCGGGGAGCTGTTTTTT. Protein: CASSEGHGTLNTGELFF. The V gene is TRBV6-1, the J gene TRBJ2-2; TRBD1 might be the D (6 bases). The CDR3 totals 17 residues. Germline V gives CDR1 MNHNS, CDR2 SASEGT. V was pared by 3 bases and J by 1 base, with 15 bases between.

In its sample, this clonotype was seen a few times. The chain links TRBV4-1 to TRBJ2-7, with D perhaps matching TRBD1 (5 bases). Germline V gene data show CDR1 as MGHRA and CDR2 as YSYEKL. V lost 1 base to trimming and J lost 8 bases, with 15 bases between them. This CDR3 is 14 amino acids long. The CDR3 coding sequence is TGCGCCAGCAGCCAAGTGTTTGGGGCAGTAAAGCAGTACTTC. Encoded protein: CASSQVFGAVKQYF.

This clonotype was seen repeatedly, ten times or more. The rearrangement joins TRBV29-1 to TRBJ2-7; a weak D match, TRBD1 (6 bases). V was pared by 7 bases and J by 2 bases, with 12 bases between. The germline gives CDR1 SQVTM, CDR2 ANQGSEA. This CDR3 region has 12 residues. CDR3: CSARDKPYEQYF. CDR3 nucleotide sequence: TGCAGCGCCCGGGACAAACCCTACGAGCAGTACTTC.

The rearrangement uses TRBV5-6 and TRBJ1-2; D perhaps matches TRBD1 (6 bases). The length of the CDR3 is 14 residues. V was trimmed by 3 bases and J by 5 bases, leaving 14 bases between them. Germline assignment: CDR1 SGHDT and CDR2 YYEEEE. As DNA, the CDR3 is TGTGCCAGCAGCTCGGGGGGCCGCCTATATGGCTACACCTTC. Translating gives CASSSGGRLYGYTF.

This clonotype occurred once. The chain employs TRBV19 and TRBJ2-5; D may be TRBD1 (6 bases). Germline values: CDR1 LNHDA, CDR2 SQIVND (reference sequence). Trimming shortened V by 2 bases and J by 5 bases, and 12 bases separated the two germline ends. The CDR3 runs 14 residues. In DNA form, the CDR3 reads TGTGCCAGTAGTATAACAGGGCTGGGGGAGACCCAGTACTTC. This gives the protein CASSITGLGETQYF.

The chain uses TRBV20-1 and TRBJ1-2; D gene ambiguous. V lost 4 bases and J 8 bases, leaving 14 bases between the germline ends. The CDR3 totals 12 residues. Germline V CDR1 and CDR2: DFQATT, SNEGSKA (reference sequence). For the CDR3, the DNA is TGCAGTGCTACCCAGGACCTCGGGGGCTACACCTTC. Its translation: CSATQDLGGYTF.

This clonotype was seen only a few times. The chain combines TRBV5-1 with TRBJ2-2; 9 positions agree with TRBD2. Germline values: CDR1 SGHRS, CDR2 YFSETQ. V was pared by 0 bases and J by 2 bases, with 14 bases of the junction left unmatched. The CDR3 sequence is 20 residues long. CDR3 protein: CASSLAGRAGGPFNTGELFF. The CDR3 coding sequence is TGCGCCAGCAGCTTGGCCGGGAGAGCGGGGGGCCCCTTCAACACCGGGGAGCTGTTTTTT.

The rearrangement uses TRBV29-1 and TRBJ2-3, with D possibly TRBD2 on 5 matching bases. The CDR3 spans 14 residues. V was pared by 7 bases and J by 0 bases, with 14 bases between. CDR1 is SQVTM and CDR2 is ANQGSEA in the germline V gene. The CDR3 DNA reads TGCAGCGCATCGGACTGGACTAGCACAGATACGCAGTATTTT. Amino acids: CSASDWTSTDTQYF.

The chain joins TRBV12-3 or TRBV12-4 to TRBJ1-1; D remains unclear. This CDR3 spans 13 amino acids. Deletions cut 3 bases from V and 10 bases from J, with 15 bases between. The CDR3 is CASSFDPVRPAFF. The CDR3 DNA is TGTGCCAGCAGTTTTGACCCGGTCCGGCCAGCTTTCTTT.

The chain joins TRBV7-6 to TRBJ2-5; TRBD2 agrees at 11 bases. Germline assignment: CDR1 SGHVS and CDR2 FNYEAQ. This CDR3 spans 17 amino acids. V was clipped by 1 base and J by 1 base; unmatched bases: 5. CDR3 DNA: TGTGCCAGCAGCTTAGGGGCTAGCGGGGGGACCCAAGAGACCCAGTACTTC. Amino acids: CASSLGASGGTQETQYF.

This clonotype was counted a few times. This chain uses TRBV6-5 with TRBJ1-1; 8 bases match TRBD1. From germline, CDR1 is MNHEY and CDR2 SVGAGI. This CDR3 has 14 residues. V trimming: 1 base; J trimming: 4 bases; junction bases outside the gene matches: 2. In nucleotides, the CDR3 is TGTGCCAGCAGTTACTGGCAGGGGGCCACTGAAGCTTTCTTT. Its protein is CASSYWQGATEAFF.

In its sample, this clonotype was seen a few times. The CDR3 coding sequence is TGTGCCAGCATCCCGATAGGGGTCAGCTCCTACAATGAGCAGTTCTTC. This gives the protein CASIPIGVSSYNEQFF. The rearrangement uses TRBV7-9 and TRBJ2-1, with D possibly matching TRBD1 (5 bases). Trimming cost V 7 bases and J 0 bases, with 16 bases left between them. Germline loops: CDR1 SEHNR, CDR2 FQNEAQ (reference sequence). The CDR3 covers 16 residues.

This clonotype was found a few times. CDR3 loop: CASSDLGGSADTQYF. CDR3 in DNA: TGCGCCAGCAGTGATTTAGGGGGCTCGGCAGATACGCAGTATTTT. The chain employs TRBV10-2 and TRBJ2-3; 7 bases are a match to TRBD1. Germline V gene sequence: CDR1 WSHSY, CDR2 SAAADI. V gave up 3 bases and J gave up 4 bases; unmatched junction bases: 7. This CDR3 region has 15 residues.